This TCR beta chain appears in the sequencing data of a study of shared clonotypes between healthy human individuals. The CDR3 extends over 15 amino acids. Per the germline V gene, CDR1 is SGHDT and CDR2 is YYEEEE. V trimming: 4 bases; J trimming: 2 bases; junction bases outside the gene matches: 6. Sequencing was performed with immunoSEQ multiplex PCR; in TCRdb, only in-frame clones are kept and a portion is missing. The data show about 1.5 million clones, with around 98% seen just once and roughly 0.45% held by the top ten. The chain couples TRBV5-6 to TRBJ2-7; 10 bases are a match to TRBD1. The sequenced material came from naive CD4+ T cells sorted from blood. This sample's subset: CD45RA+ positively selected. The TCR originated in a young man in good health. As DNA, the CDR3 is TGTGCCAGCAGCCAAGACAGGGGGCGTCCCTACGAGCAGTACTTC. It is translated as CASSQDRGRPYEQYF.